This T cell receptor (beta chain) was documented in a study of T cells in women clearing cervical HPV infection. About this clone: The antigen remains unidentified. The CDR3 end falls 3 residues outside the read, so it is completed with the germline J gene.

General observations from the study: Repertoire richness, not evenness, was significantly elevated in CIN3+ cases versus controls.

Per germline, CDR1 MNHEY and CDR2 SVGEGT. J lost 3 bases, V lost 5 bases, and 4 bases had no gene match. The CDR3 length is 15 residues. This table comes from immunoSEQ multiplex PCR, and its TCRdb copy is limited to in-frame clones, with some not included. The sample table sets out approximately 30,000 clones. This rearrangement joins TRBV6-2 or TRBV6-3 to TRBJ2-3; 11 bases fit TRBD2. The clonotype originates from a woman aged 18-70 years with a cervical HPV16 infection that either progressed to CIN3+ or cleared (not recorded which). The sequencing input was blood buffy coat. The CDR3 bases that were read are TGTGCCAGCAGTCCCCGGACTAGCGGGACAGATACG. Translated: CASSPRTSGTDT. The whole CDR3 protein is CASSPRTSGTDTQYF.